A selection of T cell receptor beta chains follows, all from one sample in a study of cytomegalovirus exposure and HLA in healthy donors. Repertoires were generated with immunoSEQ multiplex PCR, while TCRdb's copy carries only in-frame clones and drops some. In the table there are under 200,000 clones, around 84% of which are singletons. The sample taken for sequencing was PBMCs. Receptors originate from a man in his late teens or twenties in good health and CMV-seronegative. Each CDR3 is given with its conserved first and last residue. The order of the fields is V gene, CDR3 length, J gene, clone size, D gene, CDR3 protein, CDR3 DNA. The D gene is left open where the match is weak. A clone size is listed for some rows: how often the clone was seen (once, few, many), or a class if it is expanded.

TRBV4-2	19	TRBJ1-6	NA	NA	CASSQGQNHQMGYNSPLHF	TGTGCCAGCAGCCAAGGACAGAACCATCAAATGGGTTATAATTCACCCCTCCACTTT
TRBV5-4	15	TRBJ2-7	NA	TRBD1	CASSLTPQGTYEQYF	TGTGCCAGCAGCTTAACCCCACAGGGGACCTACGAGCAGTACTTC
TRBV10-3	17	TRBJ2-3	NA	TRBD2	CAIGHPSGTSLTDTQYF	TGTGCCATCGGACACCCCTCCGGGACTAGTCTCACAGATACGCAGTATTTT
TRBV28	13	TRBJ2-7	NA	NA	CASIPRGGDEQYF	TGTGCCAGCATCCCCCGGGGAGGCGACGAGCAGTACTTC
TRBV5-4	17	TRBJ2-2	NA	TRBD2	CASTPRSGSANTGELFF	TGTGCCAGCACCCCGAGGAGCGGGAGCGCGAACACCGGGGAGCTGTTTTTT
TRBV19	13	TRBJ1-4	NA	NA	CASNLGLHEKLFF	TGTGCCAGTAACCTGGGACTACATGAAAAACTGTTTTTT
TRBV6-5	14	TRBJ1-2	once	NA	CASSYRSRGYGYTF	TGTGCCAGCAGTTACCGGTCTCGGGGCTATGGCTACACCTTC
TRBV14	12	TRBJ1-1	NA	NA	CASSPHRFEAFF	TGTGCCAGCAGCCCTCACCGGTTTGAAGCTTTCTTT
TRBV5-6	17	TRBJ2-4	NA	TRBD1	CASSPMSGTGRRNIQYF	TGTGCCAGCAGCCCAATGAGTGGGACAGGGAGACGAAACATTCAGTACTTC
TRBV6-5	15	TRBJ2-7	NA	TRBD2	CASRDLAGGTTEQYF	TGTGCCAGCAGGGATCTAGCGGGAGGGACTACCGAGCAGTACTTC
TRBV6-4	16	TRBJ2-3	NA	TRBD2	CASSDGLAGSTDTQYF	TGTGCCAGCAGTGACGGACTAGCGGGATCCACAGATACGCAGTATTTT
TRBV7-2	13	TRBJ1-2	NA	NA	CASSLGGRYGYTF	TGTGCCAGCAGCTTAGGCGGTAGATATGGCTACACCTTC
TRBV6-4	15	TRBJ2-2	few	NA	CASSEVDIESGELFF	TGTGCCAGCAGCGAGGTGGACATCGAATCCGGGGAGCTGTTTTTT
TRBV11-2	14	TRBJ2-2	few	NA	CASSWGVGTGELFF	TGTGCCAGCAGCTGGGGCGTTGGCACCGGGGAGCTGTTTTTT
TRBV7-3	16	TRBJ2-1	NA	TRBD2	CASSLGVRGSYNEQFF	TGTGCCAGCAGCTTAGGTGTGCGCGGGAGCTACAATGAGCAGTTCTTC
TRBV5-8	18	TRBJ1-4	NA	NA	CASSLAVPGQDDDEKLFF	TGTGCCAGCAGCTTGGCCGTTCCAGGGCAAGACGACGATGAAAAACTGTTTTTT
TRBV5-6	15	TRBJ2-3	NA	TRBD1	CASSLRQGLADTQYF	TGTGCCAGCAGCTTGCGACAGGGCCTCGCAGATACGCAGTATTTT
TRBV6-5	14	TRBJ1-5	NA	NA	CVSSPVQTGQPQHF	TGTGTCAGCAGTCCAGTCCAGACGGGTCAGCCCCAGCATTTT
TRBV6-6	11	TRBJ2-7	NA	NA	CASSPSREQYF	TGTGCCAGCAGCCCCTCGCGCGAGCAGTACTTC
TRBV11-2	13	TRBJ1-1	NA	NA	CASSPDRGTEAFF	TGTGCCAGCAGCCCCGACCGGGGCACTGAAGCTTTCTTT
TRBV28	14	TRBJ1-2	NA	TRBD1	CASTPGTGGYGYTF	TGTGCCAGCACCCCTGGAACAGGGGGATATGGCTACACCTTC
TRBV12-5	12	TRBJ1-6	NA	NA	CASAPGSAPLHF	TGTGCTTCCGCCCCGGGGTCGGCACCCCTCCACTTT
TRBV28	18	TRBJ1-3	NA	NA	CASSFGGLRGRQGNTIYF	TGTGCCAGCAGCTTCGGGGGGCTGAGGGGACGTCAAGGAAACACCATATATTTT
TRBV27	12	TRBJ2-1	NA	NA	CASTAPENEQFF	TGTGCCAGCACGGCCCCGGAGAATGAGCAGTTCTTC
TRBV19	16	TRBJ2-1	NA	TRBD2	CASSMVVAGGRREQFF	TGTGCCAGTAGTATGGTGGTAGCGGGAGGCCGGAGGGAGCAGTTCTTC
TRBV5-4	12	TRBJ2-1	NA	NA	CASSSAYNEQFF	TGTGCCAGCAGCTCAGCCTACAATGAGCAGTTCTTC
TRBV5-6	14	TRBJ2-7	NA	TRBD1	CASSKDRGPYEQYF	TGTGCCAGCAGCAAGGACAGGGGGCCCTACGAGCAGTACTTC
TRBV5-1	16	TRBJ2-2	NA	TRBD1	CASSLGDRGYTGELFF	TGCGCCAGCAGCTTGGGCGACAGGGGGTACACCGGGGAGCTGTTTTTT
TRBV25-1	14	TRBJ1-6	few	NA	CASSHSSYNSPLHF	TGTGCCAGCAGCCACAGCTCCTATAATTCACCCCTCCACTTT
TRBV27	12	TRBJ2-7	NA	NA	CASSGRSYEQYF	TGTGCCAGCAGTGGGCGCTCCTACGAGCAGTACTTC
TRBV27	15	TRBJ2-1	NA	TRBD1	CASSFPGTGDNEQFF	TGTGCCAGCAGTTTCCCCGGGACAGGGGACAATGAGCAGTTCTTC
TRBV30	13	TRBJ1-6	few	NA	CATWSSYNSPLHF	TGTGCCACCTGGAGCTCCTATAATTCACCCCTCCACTTT
TRBV25-1	14	TRBJ2-1	NA	TRBD1	CASSDPPGGSEQFF	TGTGCCAGCAGTGATCCCCCAGGGGGCAGTGAGCAGTTCTTC
TRBV7-2	16	TRBJ2-3	NA	TRBD2	CASSLVAGAPPDTQYF	TGTGCCAGCAGCCTAGTAGCGGGAGCCCCCCCAGATACGCAGTATTTT
TRBV7-6	16	TRBJ2-2	NA	NA	CASRPRGARNTGELFF	TGTGCCAGCAGACCCCGGGGGGCGAGGAATACCGGGGAGCTGTTTTTT